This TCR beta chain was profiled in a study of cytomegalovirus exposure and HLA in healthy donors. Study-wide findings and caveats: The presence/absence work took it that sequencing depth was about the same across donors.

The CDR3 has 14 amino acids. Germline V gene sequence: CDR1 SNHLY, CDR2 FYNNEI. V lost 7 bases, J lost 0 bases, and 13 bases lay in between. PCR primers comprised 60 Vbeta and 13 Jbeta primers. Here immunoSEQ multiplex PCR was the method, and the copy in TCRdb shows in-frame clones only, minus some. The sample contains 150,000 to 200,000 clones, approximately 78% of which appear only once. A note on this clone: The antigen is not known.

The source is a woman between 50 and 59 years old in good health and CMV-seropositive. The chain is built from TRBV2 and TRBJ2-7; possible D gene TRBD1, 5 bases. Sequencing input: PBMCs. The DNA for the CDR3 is TGTGCCAGCAAGTGGACAACAAGCTCCTACGAGCAGTACTTC. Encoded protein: CASKWTTSSYEQYF.